This T cell receptor (beta chain) was identified during a study of blood T cell repertoires in COVID-19. About the research overall: Some COVID-19 samples were acute and others convalescent; all came from the United States, Italy and Spain. Sources were T cells, B-cell-depleted T cells, or PBMCs; the material itself was cDNA or gDNA.

Original methodology: Nucleated cell number was recorded as an estimate derived from reference gene primer amplification. TCRdb's copy holds only in-frame clones and misses some; the assay was immunoSEQ multiplex PCR. That table supplies the V and J calls and clone size; D and trimming were determined from the DNA. The sample shows approximately 60,000 clones, 70% to 80% of them seen only once. The CDR3 contains 15 residues. CDR1 SGHRS and CDR2 YFSETQ come from the germline V gene. V lost 0 bases to trimming and J lost 1 base, with 8 bases between them. This chain links TRBV5-1 with TRBJ1-5; D is unclear. The sequencing sample was made of peripheral blood. The TCR originated in a man aged 60-69 years with acute or convalescent COVID-19. The CDR3 DNA reads as TGCGCCAGCAGCTTGGACGGAGACAGCAATCAGCCCCAGCATTTT. Translating it yields CASSLDGDSNQPQHF.